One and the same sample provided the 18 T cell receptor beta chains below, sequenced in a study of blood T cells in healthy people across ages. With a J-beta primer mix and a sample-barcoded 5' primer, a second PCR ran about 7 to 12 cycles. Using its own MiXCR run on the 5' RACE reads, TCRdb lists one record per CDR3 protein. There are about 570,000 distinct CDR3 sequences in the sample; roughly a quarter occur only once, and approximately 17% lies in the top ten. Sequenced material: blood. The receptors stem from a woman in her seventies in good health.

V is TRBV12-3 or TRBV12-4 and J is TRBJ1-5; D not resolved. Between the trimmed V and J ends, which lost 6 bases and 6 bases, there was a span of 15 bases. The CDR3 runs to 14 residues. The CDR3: CASRAGNAGQPQHF. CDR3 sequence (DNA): TGTGCCAGCAGGGCCGGAAACGCCGGTCAGCCCCAGCATTTT.

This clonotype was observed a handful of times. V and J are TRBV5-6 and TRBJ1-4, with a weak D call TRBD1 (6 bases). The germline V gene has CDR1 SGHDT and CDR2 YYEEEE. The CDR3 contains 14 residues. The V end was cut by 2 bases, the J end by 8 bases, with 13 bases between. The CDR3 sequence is CASSLNRVGEKLFF. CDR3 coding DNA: TGTGCCAGCAGCTTAAACAGGGTCGGCGAAAAACTGTTTTTT.

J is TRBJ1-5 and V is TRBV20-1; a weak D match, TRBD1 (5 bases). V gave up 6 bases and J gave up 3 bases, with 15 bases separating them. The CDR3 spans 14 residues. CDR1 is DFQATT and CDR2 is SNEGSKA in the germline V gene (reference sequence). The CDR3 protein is CSATGRLNNQPQHF. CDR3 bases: TGCAGTGCCACGGGACGGCTGAACAATCAGCCCCAGCATTTT.

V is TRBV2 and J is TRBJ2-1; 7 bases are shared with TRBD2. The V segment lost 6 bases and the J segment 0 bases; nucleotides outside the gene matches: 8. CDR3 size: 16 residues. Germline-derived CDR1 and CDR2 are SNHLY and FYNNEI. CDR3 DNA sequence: TGTGCCAGCAGGGCAGGTGGCGGGGGCTCCTACAATGAGCAGTTCTTC. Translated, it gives CASRAGGGGSYNEQFF.

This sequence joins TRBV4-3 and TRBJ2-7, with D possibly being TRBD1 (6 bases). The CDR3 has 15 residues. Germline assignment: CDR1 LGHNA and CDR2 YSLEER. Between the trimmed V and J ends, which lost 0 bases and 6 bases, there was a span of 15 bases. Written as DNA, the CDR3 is TGCGCCAGCAGCCAAGAAACAGGGCGAACCTCCGAGCAGTACTTC. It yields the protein CASSQETGRTSEQYF.

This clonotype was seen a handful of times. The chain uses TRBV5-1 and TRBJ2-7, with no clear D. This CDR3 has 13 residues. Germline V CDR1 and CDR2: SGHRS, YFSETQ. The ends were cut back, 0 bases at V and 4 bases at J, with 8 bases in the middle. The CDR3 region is CASSLDQVYEQYF. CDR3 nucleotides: TGCGCCAGCAGCTTGGATCAGGTTTACGAGCAGTACTTC.

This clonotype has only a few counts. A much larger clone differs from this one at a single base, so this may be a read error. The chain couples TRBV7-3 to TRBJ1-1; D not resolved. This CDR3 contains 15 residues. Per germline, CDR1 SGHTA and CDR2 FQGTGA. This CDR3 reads CASSLRPGTSTEALF. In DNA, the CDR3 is TGTGCCAGCAGCTTAAGGCCGGGTACAAGCACTGAAGCTCTCTTT.

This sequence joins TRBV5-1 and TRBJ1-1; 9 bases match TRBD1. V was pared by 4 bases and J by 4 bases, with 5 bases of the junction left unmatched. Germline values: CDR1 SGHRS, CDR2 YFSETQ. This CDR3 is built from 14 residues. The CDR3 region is CASSNRGQGTEAFF. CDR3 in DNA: TGCGCCAGCAGCAACAGGGGGCAAGGCACTGAAGCTTTCTTT.

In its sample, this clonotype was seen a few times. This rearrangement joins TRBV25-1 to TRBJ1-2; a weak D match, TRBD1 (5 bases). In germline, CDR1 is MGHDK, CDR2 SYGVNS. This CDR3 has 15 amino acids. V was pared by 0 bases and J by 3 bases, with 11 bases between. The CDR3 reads CASSEYGAGYYGYTF. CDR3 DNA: TGTGCCAGCAGTGAATATGGGGCGGGGTACTATGGCTACACCTTC.

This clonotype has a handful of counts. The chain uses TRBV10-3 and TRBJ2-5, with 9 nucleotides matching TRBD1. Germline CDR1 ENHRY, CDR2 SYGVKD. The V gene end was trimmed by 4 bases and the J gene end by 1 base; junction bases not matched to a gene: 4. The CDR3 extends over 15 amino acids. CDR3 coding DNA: TGTGCCATCAGTGCTTCGGGACAGGGCCAAGAGACCCAGTACTTC. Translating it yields CAISASGQGQETQYF.

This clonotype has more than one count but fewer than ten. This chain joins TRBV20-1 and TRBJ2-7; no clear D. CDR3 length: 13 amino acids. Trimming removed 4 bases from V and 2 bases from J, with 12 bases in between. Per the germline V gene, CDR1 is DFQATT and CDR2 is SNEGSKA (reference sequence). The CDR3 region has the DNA TGCAGTGCTACCCGAAACGTTGCCTACGAGCAGTACTTC. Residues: CSATRNVAYEQYF.

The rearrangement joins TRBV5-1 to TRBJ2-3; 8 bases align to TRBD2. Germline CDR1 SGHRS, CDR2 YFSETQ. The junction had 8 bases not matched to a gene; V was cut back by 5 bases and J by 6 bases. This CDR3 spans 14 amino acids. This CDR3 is CASRPGGYTDTQYF. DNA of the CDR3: TGCGCCAGCAGACCGGGAGGGTACACGGATACGCAGTATTTT.

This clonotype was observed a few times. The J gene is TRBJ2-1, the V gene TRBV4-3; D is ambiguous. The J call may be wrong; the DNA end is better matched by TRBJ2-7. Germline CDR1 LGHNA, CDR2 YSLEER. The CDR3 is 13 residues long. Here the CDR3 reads CASSQEPGFEQYF. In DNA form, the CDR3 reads TGCGCCAGCAGCCAAGAGCCCGGGTTCGAGCAGTACTTC.

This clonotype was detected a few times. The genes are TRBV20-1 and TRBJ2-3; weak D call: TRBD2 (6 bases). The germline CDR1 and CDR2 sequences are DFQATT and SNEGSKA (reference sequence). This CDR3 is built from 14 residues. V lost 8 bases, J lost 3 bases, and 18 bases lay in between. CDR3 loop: CSTPRGSGTDTQYF. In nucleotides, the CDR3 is TGCAGTACTCCTCGGGGTAGCGGAACAGATACGCAGTATTTT.

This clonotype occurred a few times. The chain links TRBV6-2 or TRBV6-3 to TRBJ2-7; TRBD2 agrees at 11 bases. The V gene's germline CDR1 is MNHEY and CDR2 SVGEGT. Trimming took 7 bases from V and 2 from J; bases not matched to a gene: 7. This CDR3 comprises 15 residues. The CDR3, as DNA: TGTGCCAGCACCCTACGGACTAGCGGGCCCTACGAGCAGTACTTC. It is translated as CASTLRTSGPYEQYF.

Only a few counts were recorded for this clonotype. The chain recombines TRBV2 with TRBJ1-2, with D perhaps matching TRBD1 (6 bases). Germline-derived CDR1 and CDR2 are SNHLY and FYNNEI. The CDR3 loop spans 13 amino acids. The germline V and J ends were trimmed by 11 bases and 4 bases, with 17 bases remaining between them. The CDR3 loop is CAQAGASLYGYTF. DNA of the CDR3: TGTGCCCAGGCGGGGGCATCCCTCTATGGCTACACCTTC.

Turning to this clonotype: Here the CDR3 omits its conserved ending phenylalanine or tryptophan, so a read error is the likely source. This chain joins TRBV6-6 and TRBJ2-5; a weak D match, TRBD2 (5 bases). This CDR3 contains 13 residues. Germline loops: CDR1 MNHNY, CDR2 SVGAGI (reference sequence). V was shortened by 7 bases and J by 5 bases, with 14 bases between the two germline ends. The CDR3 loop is CASTPGSWETQYL. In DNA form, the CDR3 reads TGTGCCAGCACCCCGGGGTCGTGGGAGACCCAGTACCTC.

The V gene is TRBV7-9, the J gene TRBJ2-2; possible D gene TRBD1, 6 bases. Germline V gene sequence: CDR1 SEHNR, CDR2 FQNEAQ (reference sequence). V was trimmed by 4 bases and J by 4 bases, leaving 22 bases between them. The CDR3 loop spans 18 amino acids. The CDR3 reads CASSSLLGARSGTGELFF. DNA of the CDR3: TGTGCCAGCAGCTCCCTTTTGGGGGCGCGGAGCGGCACCGGGGAGCTGTTTTTT.